A single sample is the source of the 29 T cell receptor beta chains below, sequenced in a study of response to subunit inactivated influenza vaccine. TCRdb re-called the RT-PCR reads through MiXCR, storing one row per CDR3 protein. The sample lists roughly 700,000 distinct CDR3 sequences, around 14% seen once, with around 6.5% in the top ten. The sequencing here drew on PBMCs from blood, taken 14 to 15 days before vaccination. The receptors originated from a man aged 50 or older who received an inactivated influenza vaccine.

The V gene is TRBV20-1, the J gene TRBJ1-5; possibly TRBD1 for D (6 bases). CDR1 and CDR2 (germline): DFQATT, SNEGSKA (reference sequence). V was trimmed by 5 bases and J by 0 bases, leaving 11 bases between them. The CDR3 runs to 14 residues. The chain's CDR3 is CSALRGASNQPQHF. CDR3 in DNA: TGCAGTGCTCTCAGGGGCGCTAGCAATCAGCCCCAGCATTTT.

This clonotype was picked up a small number of times. The gene calls are TRBV18 and TRBJ2-7; 9 bases line up with TRBD2. Germline CDR1 and CDR2: KGHSH and LQKENI. The CDR3 extends over 19 amino acids. J was trimmed by 5 bases and V by 3 bases; bases with no gene match: 20. The CDR3 DNA reads TGTGCCAGCTCACCGACCGGGACTAGCTTTATCCCAAGGCCCAACGAGCAGTACTTC. This gives the protein CASSPTGTSFIPRPNEQYF.

The J gene is TRBJ2-5, the V gene TRBV5-1; D is possibly TRBD2 (6 bases). Per the germline V gene, CDR1 is SGHRS and CDR2 is YFSETQ. The CDR3 spans 14 residues. V was pared by 3 bases and J by 5 bases, with 14 bases between. CDR3 DNA: TGCGCCAGCAGCTCCGACGGGGGAGGTGAGACCCAGTACTTC. Translation gives CASSSDGGGETQYF.

The chain employs TRBV3-1 and TRBJ2-1, with 10 bases matching TRBD2. The CDR3 has 15 amino acids. Germline CDR1 reads LGHDT; CDR2 reads YNNKEL (reference sequence). Unmatched junction bases numbered 3, after V lost 4 bases and J lost 3 bases. CDR3 amino acids: CASSRSGGLYNEQFF. The CDR3 bases are TGTGCCAGCAGCCGTAGCGGGGGGCTCTACAATGAGCAGTTCTTC.

The genes are TRBV29-1 and TRBJ1-1; the D gene is possibly TRBD1 (5 bases). The CDR3 totals 13 residues. The germline V gene has CDR1 SQVTM and CDR2 ANQGSEA. With 3 bases removed from V and 3 bases from J, the gap between germline ends came to 11 bases. The CDR3 spells CSVEGGVYTEAFF. The CDR3 nucleotides read TGCAGCGTTGAGGGGGGGGTGTACACTGAAGCTTTCTTT.

This clonotype was observed a handful of times. V gene TRBV6-5 combines with J gene TRBJ1-3, with unresolved D. The CDR3 has 14 residues. Trimming cost V 1 base and J 0 bases, with 4 bases left between them. Germline V lookup: CDR1 MNHEY, CDR2 SVGAGI. CDR3 protein: CASSYWGSGNTIYF. For the CDR3, the DNA is TGTGCCAGCAGTTACTGGGGCTCTGGAAACACCATATATTTT.

This clonotype was detected ten times or more. The V and J genes are TRBV5-1 and TRBJ2-3, with D unclear. This CDR3 comprises 13 residues. In germline, CDR1 is SGHRS, CDR2 YFSETQ. Trimming removed 2 bases from V and 4 bases from J, with 8 bases in between. CDR3 sequence: CASSFIVPDTQYF. The CDR3 DNA reads as TGCGCCAGCAGCTTTATTGTCCCAGATACGCAGTATTTT.

The rearrangement joins TRBV11-1 to TRBJ2-3; D is perhaps TRBD1 or TRBD2 (6 bases each). Germline V gene lookup returns CDR1 SGHAT and CDR2 FQDESV (reference sequence). CDR3 size: 17 residues. Trimming removed 5 bases at V and 4 bases at J, with 22 bases between. CDR3 in amino acids: CASSAPRDRRVSDTQYF. CDR3 bases: TGTGCCAGCAGCGCCCCCCGCGACAGGAGGGTATCAGATACGCAGTATTTT.

J is TRBJ2-3 and V is TRBV3-1; no clear D. Trimming left V 4 bases short and J 2 bases short, with 7 bases between. The CDR3 runs to 13 residues. CDR1 LGHDT and CDR2 YNNKEL come from the germline V gene (reference sequence). For the CDR3, the DNA is TGTGCCAGCAGCCCAAGACCCACAGATACGCAGTATTTT. This codes for CASSPRPTDTQYF.

At least ten counts were recorded for this clonotype. The V gene is TRBV5-8, the J gene TRBJ2-3; tentatively, D is TRBD1 (5 bases). CDR3 size: 16 residues. V was cut by 0 bases and J by 1 base, with 12 bases left in between. Germline lookup yields CDR1 SGHTS and CDR2 YDEGEE. The CDR3 loop is CASSLVVGLGTDTQYF. Written as DNA, the CDR3 is TGTGCCAGCAGCTTGGTAGTGGGGCTGGGCACAGATACGCAGTATTTT.

This chain uses TRBV10-3 with TRBJ2-3; tentatively, D is TRBD1 or TRBD2 (5 bases each). The germline gives CDR1 ENHRY, CDR2 SYGVKD. CDR3 size: 11 residues. V lost 6 bases and J 6 bases, leaving 7 bases between the germline ends. Written as DNA, the CDR3 is TGTGCCATCAGATGGGGGGATACGCAGTATTTT. It codes for CAIRWGDTQYF.

The chain recombines TRBV20-1 with TRBJ2-2, with 9 positions matching TRBD1. The V segment lost 3 bases and the J segment 4 bases; nucleotides outside the gene matches: 6. Germline loops: CDR1 DFQATT, CDR2 SNEGSKA (reference sequence). The CDR3 contains 15 residues. The CDR3, as DNA: TGCAGTGCTAGCCGACAGGGGGTATTCACCGGGGAGCTGTTTTTT. This translates into CSASRQGVFTGELFF.

V and J are TRBV6-1 and TRBJ2-2, with D possibly being TRBD1 (6 bases). Trimming took 6 bases from V and 5 from J, leaving 13 bases between them. This CDR3 is 14 amino acids long. Germline loops: CDR1 MNHNS, CDR2 SASEGT. The CDR3 DNA sequence: TGTGCCAGCAGGTGGAGAGGGGGAACCGGGGAGCTGTTTTTT. Protein: CASRWRGGTGELFF.

This clonotype was counted only a few times. The V and J genes are TRBV20-1 and TRBJ2-3; D possibly corresponds to TRBD2 (6 bases). Germline CDR1 DFQATT, CDR2 SNEGSKA (reference sequence). CDR3 length equals 13 residues. The V gene lost 6 bases and the J gene lost 2 bases, with 12 bases spanning the gap. CDR3 residues: CSAPGGTTDTQYF. DNA for the CDR3: TGCAGTGCACCCGGCGGGACCACAGATACGCAGTATTTT.

This clonotype was seen a handful of times. The chain carries TRBV20-1 and TRBJ2-5; D may be TRBD2 (6 bases). Between the trimmed V and J ends, which lost 0 bases and 3 bases, there was a span of 14 bases. Germline assignment: CDR1 DFQATT and CDR2 SNEGSKA (reference sequence). The CDR3 spans 15 residues. The CDR3 DNA follows: TGCAGTGCTAGAGAGTCCGGGACTCGAAAAGAGACCCAGTACTTC. It yields the protein CSARESGTRKETQYF.

This clonotype occurred a few times. The chain uses TRBV7-8 and TRBJ1-5; D remains unclear. Trimming removed 2 bases from V and 2 bases from J, with 13 bases in between. In germline, CDR1 is SGHVS, CDR2 FQNEAQ. The CDR3 runs 16 residues. The DNA of the CDR3 is TGTGCCAGCAGCTTAAGAGTGCGTCTCGGCAATCAGCCCCAGCATTTT. Amino acid sequence: CASSLRVRLGNQPQHF.

This clonotype appeared many times. J is TRBJ2-1 and V is TRBV5-6; 14 bases are shared with TRBD2. Germline V gene data show CDR1 as SGHDT and CDR2 as YYEEEE. This CDR3 region has 17 residues. V lost 4 bases to trimming and J lost 1 base; unmatched junction nucleotides: 4. The CDR3 sequence is CASSRGTSGSSYNEQFF. In nucleotides, the CDR3 is TGTGCCAGCAGCCGTGGGACTAGCGGGAGTTCCTACAATGAGCAGTTCTTC. The complete variable domain, with remaining parts taken from reference TRBV5-6 and TRBJ2-1, reads DAGVTQSPTHLIKTRGQQVTLRCSPKSGHDTVSWYQQALGQGPQFIFQYYEEEERQRGNFPDRFSGHQFPNYSSELNVNALLLGDSALYLCASSRGTSGSSYNEQFFGPGTRLTVL.

This chain links TRBV28 with TRBJ2-2; D is unresolved. Trimming cost V 2 bases and J 1 base, with 11 bases left between them. Germline CDR1 reads MDHEN; CDR2 reads SYDVKM. The CDR3 is made up of 16 amino acids. The CDR3 sequence is CASSLPQERNTGELFF. DNA of the CDR3: TGTGCCAGCAGTTTACCCCAGGAACGGAACACCGGGGAGCTGTTTTTT.

This clonotype was observed many times. The gene calls are TRBV28 and TRBJ1-3, with D unclear. This CDR3 has 15 amino acids. V was shortened by 5 bases and J by 3 bases, with 14 bases between the two germline ends. Germline CDR1 is MDHEN and CDR2 is SYDVKM. The CDR3: CASSPPRVGGNTIYF. In DNA, the CDR3 is TGTGCCAGCAGTCCACCCCGGGTGGGTGGAAACACCATATATTTT.

The rearrangement uses TRBV29-1 and TRBJ2-3; the D gene is possibly TRBD2 (6 bases). CDR1 is SQVTM, CDR2 ANQGSEA, per germline. The CDR3 covers 15 residues. V lost 7 bases and J 1 base, leaving 18 bases between the germline ends. CDR3 amino acids: CSGQDYFRGTDTQYF. The CDR3 DNA sequence: TGCAGCGGGCAGGACTATTTTCGAGGCACAGATACGCAGTATTTT.

The table lists this clonotype with many counts. The chain has TRBV7-9 and TRBJ2-7; the match to TRBD1 covers 10 bases. Trimming removed 5 bases from V and 0 bases from J; junction bases left unmatched: 7. Germline CDR1 SEHNR, CDR2 FQNEAQ (reference sequence). The CDR3 runs 16 residues. The CDR3 nucleotides read TGTGCCAGCAGCCCAGCCAGGACAGGGGGCTCCTACGAGCAGTACTTC. Translated: CASSPARTGGSYEQYF.

This clonotype appeared many times. The V and J genes are TRBV5-5 and TRBJ2-5, with D perhaps TRBD1 (5 bases). V lost 0 bases and J 5 bases, leaving 11 bases between the germline ends. The CDR3 runs to 14 residues. The germline V gene encodes CDR1 SGHKS and CDR2 YYEKEE (reference sequence). CDR3 sequence reads: CASSLAPGWETQYF. The CDR3 DNA sequence: TGTGCCAGCAGCTTGGCGCCAGGGTGGGAGACCCAGTACTTC.

The chain joins TRBV10-3 to TRBJ1-4; possible D gene TRBD1, 6 bases. Germline-derived CDR1 and CDR2 are ENHRY and SYGVKD. With 3 bases removed from V and 8 bases from J, the gap between germline ends came to 13 bases. This CDR3 has 14 amino acids. The CDR3 spells CAISDGGREEKLFF. DNA of the CDR3: TGTGCCATCAGTGACGGGGGGCGCGAGGAAAAACTGTTTTTT.

This chain connects TRBV20-1 to TRBJ1-3; maybe TRBD1 (6 bases). Germline values: CDR1 DFQATT, CDR2 SNEGSKA (reference sequence). The CDR3 length is 15 residues. The V end lost 8 bases, the J end lost 4 bases, and 21 bases lay between the germline ends. The CDR3 spells CSPWGPLSAGNTIYF. The CDR3 DNA reads as TGCAGTCCCTGGGGGCCGCTCTCTGCCGGAAACACCATATATTTT.

The rearrangement links TRBV3-1 to TRBJ2-7, with a possible D match to TRBD1 (6 bases). With 4 bases removed from V and 6 bases from J, the gap between germline ends came to 13 bases. The CDR3 loop spans 13 amino acids. The V gene's germline CDR1 is LGHDT and CDR2 YNNKEL (reference sequence). The CDR3 region is CASSLRTVSEQYF. As DNA, the CDR3 is TGTGCCAGCAGCCTACGGACAGTTTCCGAGCAGTACTTC.

This chain connects TRBV29-1 to TRBJ1-3, with D unresolved. This CDR3 comprises 11 residues. CDR1 is SQVTM, CDR2 ANQGSEA, per germline. V was shortened by 2 bases and J by 4 bases, with 3 bases between the two germline ends. The CDR3 loop reads CSVELGNTIYF. CDR3 in DNA: TGCAGCGTTGAATTGGGAAACACCATATATTTT.

This clonotype appeared a few times. The CDR3 coding sequence is TGCGCCAGCAGCCACGCAGGGGCCCACGGAGAGACCCAGTACTTC. Its protein is CASSHAGAHGETQYF. The rearrangement uses TRBV4-1 and TRBJ2-5; possibly TRBD1 for D (6 bases). Trimming removed 3 bases at V and 4 bases at J, with 15 bases between. The CDR3 loop spans 15 amino acids. CDR1 is MGHRA and CDR2 is YSYEKL in the germline V gene.

This clonotype was observed a handful of times. The V call is TRBV12-3 or TRBV12-4, the J call TRBJ2-7, with 10 bases that match TRBD2. V trimming: 2 bases; J trimming: 1 base; junction bases outside the gene matches: 5. This CDR3 has 16 amino acids. This CDR3 reads CASSLSGGAPSYEQYF. The DNA for the CDR3 is TGTGCCAGCAGTTTAAGCGGGGGGGCCCCTTCCTACGAGCAGTACTTC.

The table lists this clonotype with a few counts. CDR3 residues: CASSLSEGGEQYF. For the CDR3, the DNA is TGTGCCAGCAGCTTATCCGAGGGGGGCGAGCAGTACTTC. This rearrangement joins TRBV7-7 to TRBJ2-7; the D call may be TRBD1 or TRBD2 (6 bases each). Germline V CDR1 and CDR2: SSHAT, FNYEAQ (reference sequence). V shed 2 bases and J shed 6 bases, with 11 bases lying between them. CDR3 size: 13 residues.